Below are 14 T cell receptor beta chains sequenced from a single sample in a study of lymphopenia after photon versus proton radiotherapy. Method: immunoSEQ multiplex PCR; TCRdb's copy keeps in-frame clones and lacks some. The data show 53,000 or so clones, about 83% seen once. Sequencing used peripheral blood, obtained from a patient treated with photon-based radiotherapy. These receptors were taken from a man aged 45-65 years with gastric cancer.

The chain uses TRBV30 and TRBJ2-2; the match to TRBD2 covers 9 bases. Germline V CDR1 and CDR2: GTSNPN, SVGIG (reference sequence). This CDR3 has 15 amino acids. After removal of 2 bases from V and 6 bases from J, the junction contained 7 bases not matched to a gene. The CDR3 coding sequence is TGTGCCTGGAGTCCCGGACTAGCGATTTCCGGGGAGCTGTTTTTT. It codes for CAWSPGLAISGELFF.

The chain couples TRBV7-3 to TRBJ1-5; D is perhaps TRBD1 (5 bases). V gave up 2 bases and J gave up 4 bases, with 15 bases separating them. The CDR3 runs 16 residues. Germline V gene sequence: CDR1 SGHTA, CDR2 FQGTGA. The CDR3 bases are TGTGCCAGCAGCTTATACGCACGGGAGGGGAATCAGCCCCAGCATTTT. This encodes CASSLYAREGNQPQHF.

This clone was seen more than once but under ten times. The V gene is TRBV7-3, the J gene TRBJ2-1, with D tentatively TRBD2 (5 bases). V lost 5 bases to trimming and J lost 5 bases, with 10 bases between them. CDR1 SGHTA and CDR2 FQGTGA come from the germline V gene. The CDR3 length is 13 residues. CDR3 sequence (DNA): TGTGCCAGCAGCCTGAGGGTTAACAATGAGCAGTTCTTC. Its translation is CASSLRVNNEQFF.

V gene TRBV28 combines with J gene TRBJ1-2; 8 positions match TRBD1. Germline lookup yields CDR1 MDHEN and CDR2 SYDVKM. Trimming took 6 bases from V and 8 from J; bases not matched to a gene: 14. This CDR3 is built from 15 residues. CDR3 in DNA: TGTGCCAGCAGGAATACAGGGGGATTCTCAAGGGGCTACACCTTC. It specifies CASRNTGGFSRGYTF.

This clone was observed a handful of times. The V gene is TRBV2, the J gene TRBJ1-1; no reliable D call. The CDR3 consists of 11 residues. V was clipped by 2 bases and J by 8 bases, with 6 bases between them. Looked up from germline, CDR1 is SNHLY and CDR2 is FYNNEI. The CDR3: CASSEYREAFF. Written as DNA, the CDR3 is TGTGCCAGCAGTGAATATAGGGAAGCTTTCTTT.

V and J are TRBV5-1 and TRBJ2-1; 9 bases align to TRBD2. CDR1 is SGHRS, CDR2 YFSETQ, per germline. Germline trimming cut 0 bases from V and 4 bases from J; bases unmatched to any gene: 2. CDR3 length: 15 residues. The CDR3 sequence: CASSLGSGGYNEQFF. Here the CDR3 DNA reads TGCGCCAGCAGCTTGGGTAGCGGGGGTTACAATGAGCAGTTCTTC.

A word on this clone: The identical CDR3 is also encoded by other nucleotide sequences in the sample. The genes are TRBV27 and TRBJ2-7, with 11 positions matching TRBD1. J lost 4 bases, V lost 5 bases, and 7 bases had no gene match. The CDR3 covers 15 residues. The V gene's germline CDR1 is MNHEY and CDR2 SMNVEV (reference sequence). The CDR3 DNA reads TGTGCCAGCAGTCCCGGGACAGGGGGACCGTACGAGCAGTACTTC. Translated, it gives CASSPGTGGPYEQYF.

The chain employs TRBV4-1 and TRBJ2-5; D possibly corresponds to TRBD1 (5 bases). Germline loops: CDR1 MGHRA, CDR2 YSYEKL. There are 13 residues in the CDR3. Trimming cost V 0 bases and J 6 bases, with 8 bases left between them. CDR3 DNA: TGCGCCAGCAGCCAAGATATGGGGCAGACCCAGTACTTC. Amino acids: CASSQDMGQTQYF.

The chain is built from TRBV27 and TRBJ2-1; D is ambiguous. The germline gives CDR1 MNHEY, CDR2 SMNVEV (reference sequence). The CDR3 spans 15 residues. Trimming removed 3 bases at V and 1 base at J, with 10 bases between. The CDR3 here is CASSLTSPSYNEQFF. DNA for the CDR3: TGTGCCAGCAGTTTGACGAGCCCTTCCTACAATGAGCAGTTCTTC.

This chain links TRBV30 with TRBJ1-2; perhaps TRBD1 as D (6 bases). The CDR3 has 14 residues. V was shortened by 1 base and J by 0 bases, with 9 bases between the two germline ends. Germline loops: CDR1 GTSNPN, CDR2 SVGIG (reference sequence). The CDR3 region is CAWSETGANYGYTF. The CDR3 region has the DNA TGTGCCTGGAGTGAGACAGGTGCTAACTATGGCTACACCTTC.

This clone was seen more than once but under ten times. This chain uses TRBV28 with TRBJ1-5; tentative D call: TRBD1 (6 bases). This CDR3 region has 13 residues. Germline values: CDR1 MDHEN, CDR2 SYDVKM. V dropped 7 bases and J dropped 2 bases, with 9 bases sitting between them. The CDR3 spells CASIRQGNQPQHF. The CDR3 DNA is TGTGCCAGCATTCGACAGGGCAATCAGCCCCAGCATTTT.

The chain recombines TRBV10-3 with TRBJ2-3; D not certain. CDR3 length: 14 amino acids. Trimming pared 10 bases from V and 2 bases from J, leaving 16 bases between. Germline lookup yields CDR1 ENHRY and CDR2 SYGVKD. CDR3 DNA sequence: TGTGCCACCGAAACCTCCGGAGACACAGATACGCAGTATTTT. It specifies CATETSGDTDTQYF.

The gene calls are TRBV2 and TRBJ2-3; 9 bases line up with TRBD1. Unmatched junction bases numbered 7, after V lost 7 bases and J lost 5 bases. The CDR3 consists of 14 residues. The germline CDR1 and CDR2 sequences are SNHLY and FYNNEI. The CDR3 sequence: CASKLQGAGDTQYF. The CDR3 coding sequence is TGTGCCAGCAAGTTACAGGGGGCTGGAGATACGCAGTATTTT.

Only one count was recorded for this clone. The chain carries TRBV7-2 and TRBJ2-3, with 10 bases aligning to TRBD2. This CDR3 has 15 residues. The V gene end was trimmed by 8 bases and the J gene end by 4 bases; junction bases not matched to a gene: 9. CDR1 and CDR2 from the germline V gene are SGHTA and FQGNSA. The CDR3 region is CASGGASGRSDTQYF. In DNA, the CDR3 is TGTGCCAGCGGGGGAGCTAGCGGGAGATCAGATACGCAGTATTTT.